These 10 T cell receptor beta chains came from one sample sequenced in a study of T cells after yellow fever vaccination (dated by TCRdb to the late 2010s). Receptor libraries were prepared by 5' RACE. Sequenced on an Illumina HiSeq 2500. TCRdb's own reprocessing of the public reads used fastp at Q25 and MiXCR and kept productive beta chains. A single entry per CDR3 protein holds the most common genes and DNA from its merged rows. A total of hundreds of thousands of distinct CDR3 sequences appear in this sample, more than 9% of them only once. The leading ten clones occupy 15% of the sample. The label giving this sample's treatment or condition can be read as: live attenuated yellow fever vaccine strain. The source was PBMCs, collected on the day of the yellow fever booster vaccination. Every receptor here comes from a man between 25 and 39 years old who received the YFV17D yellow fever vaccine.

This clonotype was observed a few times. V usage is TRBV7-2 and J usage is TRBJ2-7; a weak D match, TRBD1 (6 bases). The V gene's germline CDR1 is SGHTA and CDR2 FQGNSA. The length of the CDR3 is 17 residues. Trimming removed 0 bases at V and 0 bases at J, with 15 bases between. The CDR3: CASSLADGTFLSYEQYF. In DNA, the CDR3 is TGTGCCAGCAGCTTAGCGGACGGGACATTCCTCTCCTACGAGCAGTACTTC. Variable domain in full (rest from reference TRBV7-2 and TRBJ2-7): GAGVSQSPSNKVTEKGKDVELRCDPISGHTALYWYRQSLGQGLEFLIYFQGNSAPDKSGLPSDRFSAERTGGSVSTLTIQRTQQEDSAVYLCASSLADGTFLSYEQYFGPGTRLTVT.

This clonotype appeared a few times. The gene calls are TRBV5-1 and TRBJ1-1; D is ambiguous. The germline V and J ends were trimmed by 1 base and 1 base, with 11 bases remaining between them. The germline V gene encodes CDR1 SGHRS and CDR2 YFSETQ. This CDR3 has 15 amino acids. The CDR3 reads CASSLTVERNTEAFF. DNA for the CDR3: TGCGCCAGCAGCTTGACTGTTGAGAGGAACACTGAAGCTTTCTTT.

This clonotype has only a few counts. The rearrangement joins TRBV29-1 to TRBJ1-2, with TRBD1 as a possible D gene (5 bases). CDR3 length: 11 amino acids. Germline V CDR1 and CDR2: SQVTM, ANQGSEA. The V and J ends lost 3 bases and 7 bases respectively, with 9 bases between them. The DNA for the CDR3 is TGCAGCGTTGATTGGGGGGGTGGCTACACCTTC. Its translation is CSVDWGGGYTF.

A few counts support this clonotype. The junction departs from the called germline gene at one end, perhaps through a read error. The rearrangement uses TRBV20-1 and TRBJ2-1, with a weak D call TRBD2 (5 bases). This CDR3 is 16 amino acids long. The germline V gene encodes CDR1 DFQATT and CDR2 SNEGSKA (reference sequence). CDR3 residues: CCARDRARAPNNEQFF. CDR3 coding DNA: TGCTGTGCTAGAGATCGGGCGCGGGCACCCAACAATGAGCAGTTCTTC.

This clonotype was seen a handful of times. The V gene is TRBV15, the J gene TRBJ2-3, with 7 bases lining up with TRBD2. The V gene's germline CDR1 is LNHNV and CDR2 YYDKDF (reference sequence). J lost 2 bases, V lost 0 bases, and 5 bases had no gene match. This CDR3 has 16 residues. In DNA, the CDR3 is TGTGCCACCAGCAGAGATCAGGCGGGAGTCACAGATACGCAGTATTTT. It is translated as CATSRDQAGVTDTQYF. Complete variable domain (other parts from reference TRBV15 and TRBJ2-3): DAMVIQNPRYQVTQFGKPVTLSCSQTLNHNVMYWYQQKSSQAPKLLFHYYDKDFNNEADTPDNFQSRRPNTSFCFLDIRSPGLGDTAMYLCATSRDQAGVTDTQYFGPGTRLTVL.

This CDR3 reads CNPGEQFF. The DNA of the CDR3 is TGTAATCCGGGGGAGCAGTTCTTC. The V and J genes are TRBV7-4 and TRBJ2-1, with D perhaps matching TRBD2 (5 bases). CDR1 and CDR2 (germline): SGHVT, SQSDAQ. The CDR3 runs 8 residues.

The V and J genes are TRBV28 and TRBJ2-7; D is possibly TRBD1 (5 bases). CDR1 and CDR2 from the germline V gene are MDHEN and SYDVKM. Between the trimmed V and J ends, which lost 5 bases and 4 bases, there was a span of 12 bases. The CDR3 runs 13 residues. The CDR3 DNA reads TGTGCCAGCAGTCCACGACAGCAATACGAGCAGTACTTC. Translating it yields CASSPRQQYEQYF.

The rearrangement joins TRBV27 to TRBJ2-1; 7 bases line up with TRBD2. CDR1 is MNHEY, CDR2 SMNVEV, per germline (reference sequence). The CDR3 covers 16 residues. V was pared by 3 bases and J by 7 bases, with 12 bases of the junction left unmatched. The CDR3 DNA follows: TGTGCCAGCAGTTTGGCGGGAGCTTCCGCGGCTAATGAGCAGTTCTTC. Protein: CASSLAGASAANEQFF.

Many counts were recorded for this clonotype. CDR3 loop: CASSQDRGGRRDEQFF. The CDR3 nucleotides read TGTGCCAGCAGCCAAGATCGGGGCGGCCGAAGGGATGAGCAGTTCTTC. The J gene is TRBJ2-1, the V gene TRBV3-1; the D gene could be TRBD1 or TRBD2 (5 bases each). From germline, CDR1 is LGHDT and CDR2 YNNKEL (reference sequence). The CDR3 has 16 amino acids. V dropped 0 bases and J dropped 8 bases, with 17 bases sitting between them.

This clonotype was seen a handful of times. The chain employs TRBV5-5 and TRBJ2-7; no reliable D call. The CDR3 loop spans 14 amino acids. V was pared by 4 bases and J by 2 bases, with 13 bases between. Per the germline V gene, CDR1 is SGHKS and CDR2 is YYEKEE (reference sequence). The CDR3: CASSPTSHTYEQYF. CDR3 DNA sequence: TGTGCCAGCAGCCCCACAAGCCATACCTACGAGCAGTACTTC.